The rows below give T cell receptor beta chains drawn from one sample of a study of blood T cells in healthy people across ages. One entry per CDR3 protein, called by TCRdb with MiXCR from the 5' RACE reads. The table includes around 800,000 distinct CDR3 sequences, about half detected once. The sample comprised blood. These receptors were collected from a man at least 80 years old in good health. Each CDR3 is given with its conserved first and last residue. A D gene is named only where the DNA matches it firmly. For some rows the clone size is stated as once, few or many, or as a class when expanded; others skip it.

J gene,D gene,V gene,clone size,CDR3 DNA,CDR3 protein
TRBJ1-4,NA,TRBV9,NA,TGTGCCAGCAGCGTGGGAGAGGGTAGAGGAGAAAAACTGTTTTTT,CASSVGEGRGEKLFF
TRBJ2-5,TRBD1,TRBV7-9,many,TGTGCCAGCAGTACGGGACAGGGGCTAGAGACCCAGTACTTC,CASSTGQGLETQYF
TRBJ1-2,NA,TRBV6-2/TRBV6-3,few,TGTGCCAGCAATAAAGACAGCTCCTATGGCTACACCTTC,CASNKDSSYGYTF
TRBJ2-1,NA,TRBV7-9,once,TGTGCCAGCAGCTTAGCGGCGACTCCAGAGACCCAGTTCTTC,CASSLAATPETQFF
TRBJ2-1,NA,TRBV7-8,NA,TGTGCCAGCAGCTCGAGGCTAGGTGGCAATGAGCAGTTCTTC,CASSSRLGGNEQFF
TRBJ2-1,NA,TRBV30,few,TGTGCCTGGACCCCGGATGGCGGGAATGAGCAGTTCTTC,CAWTPDGGNEQFF
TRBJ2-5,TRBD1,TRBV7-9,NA,TGTGCCAGCAGCGTCTCAGGGGGCGCCGAGACCCAGTACTTC,CASSVSGGAETQYF
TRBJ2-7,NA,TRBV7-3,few,TGTGCCAGCAGCTTAGCGAAGCCTTTTTACGAGCAGTACTTC,CASSLAKPFYEQYF
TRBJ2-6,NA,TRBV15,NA,TGTGCCACCAACAGAGGGACGCCCATGAGCTCTGGGGCCAACGTCCTGACTTTC,CATNRGTPMSSGANVLTF
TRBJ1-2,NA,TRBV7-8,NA,TGTGCCAGCAGCGTCGGGGGGACCCCAGGTGGCTACACCTTC,CASSVGGTPGGYTF
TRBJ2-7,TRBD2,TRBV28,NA,TGTGCCAGCAGCACGCCGAGTAGCGGGAGTTCCTACGAGCAGTACTTC,CASSTPSSGSSYEQYF
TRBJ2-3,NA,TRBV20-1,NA,TGCAGTGCTAGTCCCACAGATACGCAGTATTTT,CSASPTDTQYF
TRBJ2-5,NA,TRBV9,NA,TGTGCCAGCAGCGCGCAACAGGGAGCTATGGAGACCCAGTACTTC,CASSAQQGAMETQYF
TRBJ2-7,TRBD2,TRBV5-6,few,TGTGCCAGCAGTACGGGACTAGCGGGAGCCTACGAGCAGTACTTC,CASSTGLAGAYEQYF
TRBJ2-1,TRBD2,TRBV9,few,TGTGCCAGCAGCGTCGCTGGACAGCGGGAGAGGGCCTACAATGAGCAGTTCTTC,CASSVAGQRERAYNEQFF
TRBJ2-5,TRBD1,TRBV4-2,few,TGTGCCAGCAGCCATGCCGGGACAGGGGGTTTGGAGACCCAGTACTTC,CASSHAGTGGLETQYF
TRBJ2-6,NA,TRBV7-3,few,TGTGCCAGCAGCGCCCCGCCCTCGGGAGGGGCCAACGTCCTGACTTTC,CASSAPPSGGANVLTF
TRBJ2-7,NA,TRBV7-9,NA,TGTGCCAGCAGCTTGAACTATGACGAGCAGTACTTC,CASSLNYDEQYF
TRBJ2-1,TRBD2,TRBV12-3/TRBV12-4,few,TGTGCCAGCGGTAAGCGGGAGAGCTCCTACAATGAGCAGTTCTTC,CASGKRESSYNEQFF
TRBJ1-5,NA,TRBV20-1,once,TGCAGTGCTAGGAGGAACAATCAGCCCCAGCATTTT,CSARRNNQPQHF
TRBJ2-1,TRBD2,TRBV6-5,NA,TGTGCCAGCACCAGACTAGCGGGGAGCTCCTACAATGAGCAGTTCTTC,CASTRLAGSSYNEQFF
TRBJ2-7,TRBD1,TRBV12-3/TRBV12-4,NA,TGTGCCAGCAGTGCCCAGGGGGTGAGCTCCTACGAGCAGTACTTC,CASSAQGVSSYEQYF
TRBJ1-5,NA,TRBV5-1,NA,TGCGCCAGCAGCTTGACGAATGACAGGAATCAGCCCCAGCATTTT,CASSLTNDRNQPQHF
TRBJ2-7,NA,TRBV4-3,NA,TGCGCCAGCAGCCAAGGTGCCCGCTTGGGCGAGCAGTACTTC,CASSQGARLGEQYF
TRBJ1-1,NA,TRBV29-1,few,TGCAGCGTTGCGGGGGGTGGGGCGACTACTGAAGCTTTCTTT,CSVAGGGATTEAFF
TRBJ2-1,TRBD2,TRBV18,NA,TGTGCCAGCTCACCGACTAGCGGGGCGGGGGACAATGAGCAGTTCTTC,CASSPTSGAGDNEQFF
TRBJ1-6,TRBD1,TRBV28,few,TGTGCCAGCAGTTTCAGGGGGGCTGTCCTGGATTCACCCCCCCACTTT,CASSFRGAVLDSPPHF
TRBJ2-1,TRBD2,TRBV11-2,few,TGTGCCAGCAGCTCCTTCCTTAGCGGGAGTCTGAATGAGCAGTTCTTC,CASSSFLSGSLNEQFF
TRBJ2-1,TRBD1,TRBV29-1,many,TGCAGCGTTCTCGGGACAGGGCTAATTGGTGAGCAGTTCTTC,CSVLGTGLIGEQFF
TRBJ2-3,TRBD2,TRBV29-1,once,TGCAGCGTACGACTAGCGGGAGAGGACGGTTCTACAGATACGCAGTATTTT,CSVRLAGEDGSTDTQYF
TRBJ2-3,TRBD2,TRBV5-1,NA,TGCGCCGGCAGCATGGGACTAGCGGCCAGCACAGATACGCAGTATTTT,CAGSMGLAASTDTQYF
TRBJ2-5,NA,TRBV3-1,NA,TGTGCCAGCAGCCAAGATAGAGGGGATTTCGAGACCCAGTACTTC,CASSQDRGDFETQYF
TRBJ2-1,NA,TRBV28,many,TGTGCCAGCAGTACGCCGGGGATACGCTCCTACAATGAGCAGTTCTTC,CASSTPGIRSYNEQFF
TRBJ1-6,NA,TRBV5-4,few,TGTGCCAGCAGCCCCCGCGGGGGTAGGGACGATTCACCCCTCCACTTT,CASSPRGGRDDSPLHF
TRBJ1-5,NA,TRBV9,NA,TGTGCCAGCAGCGAACAGGGACGGAGCAATCAGCCCCAGCATTTT,CASSEQGRSNQPQHF
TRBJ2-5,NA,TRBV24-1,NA,TGTGCCACCAGTGATTCATACTCCAATGAGCAGTACTTC,CATSDSYSNEQYF
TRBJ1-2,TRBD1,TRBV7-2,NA,TGTGCCAGCAGCTTGGTAGCAGGGGGTAGCGGTGGCTACACCTTC,CASSLVAGGSGGYTF
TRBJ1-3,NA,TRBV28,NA,TGTGCCAGCAGCCCAGGGCGGTGGACCTCTGGAAACACCATATATTTT,CASSPGRWTSGNTIYF
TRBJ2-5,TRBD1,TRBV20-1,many,TGCAGTGCTGTTGACAGGGAAGAGACCCAGTACTTC,CSAVDREETQYF
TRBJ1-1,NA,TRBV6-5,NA,TGTGCCAGCACCCCCATGGGGGAGAACACTGAAGCTTTCTTT,CASTPMGENTEAFF
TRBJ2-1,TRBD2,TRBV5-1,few,TGCGCCAGCAGCCGTGTAGCGGGAGAGACCCATGAGCAGTTCTTC,CASSRVAGETHEQFF
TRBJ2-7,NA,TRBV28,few,TGTGCCAGCAGTGGGCCCGGGGCTGAATCCTACGAGCAGTACTTC,CASSGPGAESYEQYF
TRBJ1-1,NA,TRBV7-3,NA,TGTGCCAGCAACGATGGGACGGCTGCCAAAGCTTTCTTT,CASNDGTAAKAFF
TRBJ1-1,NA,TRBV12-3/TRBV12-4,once,TGTGCCAGCACAGGGCCTGTTAACCTGAACACTGAAGCTTTCTTT,CASTGPVNLNTEAFF
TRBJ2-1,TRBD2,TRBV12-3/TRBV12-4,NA,TGTGCCAGCAGTGCCGCTAGCGGGGGGGCTTTCGGTGAGCAGTTCTTC,CASSAASGGAFGEQFF
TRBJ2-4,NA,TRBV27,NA,TGTGCCAGCAGTTTAGTTGGGAGTCGGGTAGGGGAGCAGTACTTC,CASSLVGSRVGEQYF
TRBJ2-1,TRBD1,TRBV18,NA,TGTGCCAGCTCCAGGCAGGGGGTCAATGAGCAGTTCTTC,CASSRQGVNEQFF
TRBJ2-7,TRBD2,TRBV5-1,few,TGCGCCAGCAGGCGGGAGACGTACGAGCAGTACTTC,CASRRETYEQYF
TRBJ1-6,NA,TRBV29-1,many,TGCAGCGTTGAGATCAACCCAGATTCACCCCTCCACTTT,CSVEINPDSPLHF
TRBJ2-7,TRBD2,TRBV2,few,TGTGCCAGCAGTGAATTTCAAGGGTCGGGACTAACAACGGTCGAGCAGTACTTC,CASSEFQGSGLTTVEQYF
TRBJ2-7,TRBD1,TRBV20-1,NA,TGCAGTGCGGACCCGGGACAGGCGGACTACGAGCAGTACTTC,CSADPGQADYEQYF
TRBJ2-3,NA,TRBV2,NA,TGTGCCAGCAGTGATACCAGGAGGGGGGAGAGAACAGATACGCAGTATTTT,CASSDTRRGERTDTQYF
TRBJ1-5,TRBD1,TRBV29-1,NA,TGCAGCGTTGAGGGGCAGGGGGACAATCAGCCCCAGCATTTT,CSVEGQGDNQPQHF